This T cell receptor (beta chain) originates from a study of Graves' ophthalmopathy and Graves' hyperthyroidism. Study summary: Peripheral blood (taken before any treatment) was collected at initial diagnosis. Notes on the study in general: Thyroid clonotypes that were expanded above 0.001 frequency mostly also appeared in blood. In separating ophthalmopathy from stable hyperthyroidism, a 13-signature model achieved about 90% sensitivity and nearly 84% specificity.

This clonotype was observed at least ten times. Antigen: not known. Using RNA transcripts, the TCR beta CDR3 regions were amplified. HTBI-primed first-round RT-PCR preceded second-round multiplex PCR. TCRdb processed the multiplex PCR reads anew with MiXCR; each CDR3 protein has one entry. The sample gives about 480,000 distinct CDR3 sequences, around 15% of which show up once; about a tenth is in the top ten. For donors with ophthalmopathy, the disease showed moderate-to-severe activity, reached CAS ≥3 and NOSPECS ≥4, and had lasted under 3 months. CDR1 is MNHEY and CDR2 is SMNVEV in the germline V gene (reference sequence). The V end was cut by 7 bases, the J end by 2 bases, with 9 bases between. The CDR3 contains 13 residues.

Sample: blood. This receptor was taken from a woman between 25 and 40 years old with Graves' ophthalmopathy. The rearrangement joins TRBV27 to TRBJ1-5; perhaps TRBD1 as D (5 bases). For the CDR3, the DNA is TGTGCCAGCACATCCAGGGGCAATCAGCCCCAGCATTTT. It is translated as CASTSRGNQPQHF.